A single T cell receptor beta chain is shown here with its context. What antigen it recognizes has not been identified. No base quality values were provided; no much bigger clone lies one nucleotide off. The data stem from a study of response to subunit inactivated influenza vaccine (dated 2018 in TCRdb). For context, the study as a whole: Deep quantitative profiling of the T cell receptor repertoire was used in the study to follow responses to a trivalent subunit inactivated influenza vaccine. The paper as a whole reports these results and caveats: The authors proposed that each seasonal influenza vaccination may bring in only a limited number of new T cells.

V gives up 6 bases and J gives up 1 base, and the segment between their germline ends measures 9 bases. Including the terminal cysteine and phenylalanine, the CDR3 comprises 14 residues. CDR3 DNA only is kept here, 42 bases in frame from base 1. The germline V gene supplies CDR1 SNHLY and CDR2 FYNNEI. Library preparation employed RT-PCR. Sequencing was performed on an Illumina HiSeq 2500. TCRdb cleaned the public reads at Q25 with fastp, built clones with MiXCR and kept in-frame beta chains. Each CDR3 protein gets just one entry, which takes the most common genes and DNA from the rows behind it. Here the sample has about 570,000 distinct CDR3 sequences; roughly 12% occur a single time. The top ten clones comprise 11% of the sample. The same data also contributed to another study, on T cells expressing NK-cell markers. Looking at the second paper: TCR beta cDNA libraries were made by 5'RACE template switching that added a universal primer site and unique molecular identifiers. Fewer than ten donors provided sorted CD3+CD56+NKG2C+, CD3+CD56+NKG2C- and CD3+CD56-NKG2C+ T-cell subsets, whose TCR beta-chain repertoires were profiled. Seven of the eight sequenced donors were HCMV-seropositive and one was HCMV-seronegative. To restrict sorting to alphabetaTCR-expressing T cells, an anti-gammadeltaTCR antibody was added in several experiments. For several donors, the dominant CD3+CD56+NKG2C+ clonotypes were among the top 10 CD8+ clonotypes and accounted for about 1.0-7.5% of CD8+ T cells. Those dominant clonotypes were again the most abundant among CD3+CD56-NKG2C+ cells in several donors, at roughly 25-65%. It remained unclear whether the expanded NKG2C-expressing T cell clones were specific for HCMV antigens. All eight donors whose samples were sequenced were randomly selected healthy volunteers, three of them men and five women. HCMV serostatus was determined by detecting HCMV-specific IgG in serum with a commercial ELISA kit. Ficoll density gradient centrifugation was used to isolate peripheral blood mononuclear cells from blood. For roughly six donors, bulk peripheral blood T-cell repertoires were additionally sequenced from unsorted PBMC. Priming for cDNA synthesis came from the TCR beta constant segment, and two successive PCR amplification steps followed. Libraries were sequenced as 2 x 150 bp reads on Illumina HiSeq 2000/2500, MiSeq or NextSeq. MIGEC was used to demultiplex reads and group reads by UMI, and MiTCR was used to assemble and quantify clonotypes. To exclude erroneous sequences, any TCR cDNA sequence not supported by at least two reads was discarded. Downstream repertoire analysis used the tcR package, and clonotypes were matched across fractions by CDR3 nucleotide sequence plus V segment. Antigen specificity was annotated against VDJdb with VDJmatch, allowing one amino acid substitution in CDR3.

The sequencing used PBMCs from blood, collected on the day of vaccination. The receptor comes from a man between 50 and 59 years old who received an inactivated influenza vaccine. Donor details come from another sample of the same person, matched by shared clones. Here the chain combines TRBV2 and TRBJ2-2, with the D assignment possibly TRBD1 or TRBD2, given 6 matching bases for each. The nucleotide sequence reads as follows: TGTGCCAGCAGGGCGGGACAGAACACCGGGGAGCTGTTTTTT. Translated, this gives CASRAGQNTGELFF.